The 8 T cell receptor beta chains below were found in one sample sequenced in a study of OX40 agonist ivuxolimab in advanced cancers. TCRdb keeps only in-frame clones here, not all; method: immunoSEQ multiplex PCR. The sample lists 15,000 to 25,000 clones; approximately 71% were seen once. The input for sequencing was CD4+ or CD8+ T cells sorted from blood, taken in a trial of the OX40 agonist ivuxolimab. The receptors come from an adult with an advanced solid tumor such as melanoma, head and neck, liver or kidney cancer.

The chain combines TRBV21-1 with TRBJ2-3; the table assigns TRBD1, which was not confirmed against the DNA. TRBV21-1 is recorded as a pseudogene. The CDR3 runs to 15 residues. The CDR3 DNA reads TGTGCCAGCAAACCGGGAGACAGGGGCCCAGATACGCAGTATTTT. It codes for CASKPGDRGPDTQYF.

The rearrangement joins TRBV28 to TRBJ2-3, with D perhaps TRBD1 (6 bases). The CDR3 is 19 residues long. Germline loops: CDR1 MDHEN, CDR2 SYDVKM. Deletions cut 6 bases from V and 2 bases from J, with 27 bases between. The CDR3, as DNA: TGTGCCAGCAGCTACCCCAGAATGGCAGGGGCTCTCTTCACAGATACGCAGTATTTT. Its translation: CASSYPRMAGALFTDTQYF.

This clone has a handful of counts. V and J are TRBV7-8 and TRBJ2-7; no clear D. Trimming left V 5 bases short and J 2 bases short, with 13 bases between. Germline CDR1 is SGHVS and CDR2 is FQNEAQ. This CDR3 comprises 14 residues. The chain's CDR3 is CASSPDGTTYEQYF. In DNA form, the CDR3 reads TGTGCCAGCAGCCCGGACGGCACAACCTACGAGCAGTACTTC.

V gene TRBV5-6 combines with J gene TRBJ2-7, with D hard to call. Germline CDR1 SGHDT, CDR2 YYEEEE. This CDR3 contains 11 residues. V was pared by 4 bases and J by 6 bases, with 8 bases between. CDR3 in DNA: TGTGCCAGCAGCCAAGGAATCGAGCAGTACTTC. Translating gives CASSQGIEQYF.

This clone was seen only once. J is TRBJ2-1 and V is TRBV28, with 9 bases fitting TRBD2. The CDR3 spans 15 residues. In germline, CDR1 is MDHEN, CDR2 SYDVKM. V gave up 6 bases and J gave up 2 bases; unmatched junction bases: 5. The DNA for the CDR3 is TGTGCCAGCAGAAGACTAGCGGTGACCTACAATGAGCAGTTCTTC. This sequence encodes CASRRLAVTYNEQFF.

The V call is TRBV28, the J call TRBJ1-5, with D possibly being TRBD1 (6 bases). The CDR3 has 13 amino acids. Germline V gene data show CDR1 as MDHEN and CDR2 as SYDVKM. V lost 5 bases to trimming and J lost 7 bases, with 12 bases between them. The CDR3, as DNA: TGTGCCAGCAGTGAGGGGGTTTGGCAGCCCCAGCATTTT. The encoded protein is CASSEGVWQPQHF.

The chain uses TRBV15 and TRBJ1-4; 10 nucleotides match TRBD1. V dropped 0 bases and J dropped 7; count of bases not matched to a gene: 5. The germline V gene encodes CDR1 LNHNV and CDR2 YYDKDF (reference sequence). This CDR3 has 16 amino acids. DNA for the CDR3: TGTGCCACCAGCAGAGATTCCGGGACAGGGGCTGAAAAACTGTTTTTT. Translating gives CATSRDSGTGAEKLFF.

V and J are TRBV6-1 and TRBJ2-1; the D is unclear. Germline V CDR1 and CDR2: MNHNS, SASEGT. Deletions cut 3 bases from V and 7 bases from J, with 10 bases between. The CDR3 is made up of 13 amino acids. CDR3 residues: CASSDKDPNEQFF. The CDR3 DNA reads as TGTGCCAGCAGTGATAAAGACCCGAATGAGCAGTTCTTC.